Listed below are T cell receptor beta chains from one sample, sequenced in a study of early T cells in non-severe SARS-CoV-2 infection. A single record per CDR3 protein comes from TCRdb applying MiXCR to the 5' RACE reads. This table has around 77,000 distinct CDR3 sequences, 4.5% to 6% appearing once. Material: whole blood, obtained at baseline. The receptor set was obtained from an adult who was a healthcare worker with PCR-confirmed SARS-CoV-2 infection or an uninfected control (not recorded which). The CDR3 runs from the conserved cysteine through the conserved F or W. The order of the fields is D gene, clone size, J gene, V gene, CDR3 DNA, CDR3 protein. D genes are given only for firm matches. Clone size is stated in some rows and not others, as once, few, many or a class when expanded.

d_call: TRBD1
clone_size: few
j_call: TRBJ2-5
v_call: TRBV7-6
cdr3_nt: TGTGCCAGCAGCACTCGACAGGGAAAGACCCAGTACTTC
cdr3_aa: CASSTRQGKTQYF

d_call: TRBD1
clone_size: many
j_call: TRBJ1-5
v_call: TRBV5-6
cdr3_nt: TGTGCCAGCAGCTCGGGACAGGGGGATCAGCCCCAGCATTTT
cdr3_aa: CASSSGQGDQPQHF

d_call: TRBD1
clone_size: many
j_call: TRBJ2-2
v_call: TRBV18
cdr3_nt: TGTGCCAGCACCTGGACAGGCGCCGGGGAGCTGTTTTTT
cdr3_aa: CASTWTGAGELFF

d_call: .
clone_size: .
j_call: TRBJ2-3
v_call: TRBV5-1
cdr3_nt: TGCGCCAGCCGTCGTAACAGCTACACAGATACGCAGTATTTT
cdr3_aa: CASRRNSYTDTQYF

d_call: TRBD1
clone_size: few
j_call: TRBJ1-2
v_call: TRBV6-5
cdr3_nt: TGTGCCAGCCGCTCGGGACAGCGATATGGCTACACCTTC
cdr3_aa: CASRSGQRYGYTF

d_call: TRBD2
clone_size: .
j_call: TRBJ2-5
v_call: TRBV2
cdr3_nt: TGTGCCAGCGGGCTAGCGGGGTTACAAGAGACCCAGTACTTC
cdr3_aa: CASGLAGLQETQYF

d_call: .
clone_size: many
j_call: TRBJ1-1
v_call: TRBV20-1
cdr3_nt: TGCAGTGCTAGAGATCACGGCACTGAAGCTTTCTTT
cdr3_aa: CSARDHGTEAFF

d_call: .
clone_size: many
j_call: TRBJ1-2
v_call: TRBV6-2/TRBV6-3
cdr3_nt: TGTGCCAGCAGTTACGCAGAGAATGGCTACACCTTC
cdr3_aa: CASSYAENGYTF

d_call: TRBD1
clone_size: .
j_call: TRBJ1-6
v_call: TRBV20-1
cdr3_nt: TGCAGTGCTAGAGTGGACAGGGACTTACCCCTCCACTTT
cdr3_aa: CSARVDRDLPLHF

d_call: TRBD1
clone_size: few
j_call: TRBJ1-5
v_call: TRBV12-3/TRBV12-4
cdr3_nt: TGTGCCAGCAACCCGACAGGGACAATTTCGCCCCAGCATTTT
cdr3_aa: CASNPTGTISPQHF

d_call: .
clone_size: .
j_call: TRBJ1-2
v_call: TRBV19
cdr3_nt: TGTGCCGGTAGTATAAGCGGGACGAGGGGCTACACCTTC
cdr3_aa: CAGSISGTRGYTF

d_call: .
clone_size: many
j_call: TRBJ1-2
v_call: TRBV5-1
cdr3_nt: TGCGCCAGCAGCTTGGCCCTGGCAGGGTCTTGGGACGGCTACACCTTC
cdr3_aa: CASSLALAGSWDGYTF

d_call: TRBD1
clone_size: few
j_call: TRBJ1-5
v_call: TRBV28
cdr3_nt: TGTGCCAGCAGTTTATATAGGGACAGGGGCTATAGCAATCAGCCCCAGCATTTT
cdr3_aa: CASSLYRDRGYSNQPQHF

d_call: TRBD1
clone_size: many
j_call: TRBJ1-2
v_call: TRBV9
cdr3_nt: TGTGCCAGCAGCCCCCCAGGGGGGAACTATGGCTACACCTTC
cdr3_aa: CASSPPGGNYGYTF

d_call: .
clone_size: .
j_call: TRBJ1-2
v_call: TRBV19
cdr3_nt: TGTACCAGTAGTGTTGGCGGCTATGGCTACACCTTC
cdr3_aa: CTSSVGGYGYTF

d_call: TRBD2
clone_size: .
j_call: TRBJ2-6
v_call: TRBV6-6
cdr3_nt: TGTGCCAGCAGTTACTCTAGCGGGAGAGGTTCAGGGGCCAACGTCCTGACTTTC
cdr3_aa: CASSYSSGRGSGANVLTF

d_call: .
clone_size: many
j_call: TRBJ2-1
v_call: TRBV24-1
cdr3_nt: TGTGCCACCAGTGATCGGAGGTCCTACAATGAGCAGTTCTTC
cdr3_aa: CATSDRRSYNEQFF

d_call: .
clone_size: many
j_call: TRBJ2-2
v_call: TRBV11-2
cdr3_nt: TGTGCCAGCAGCTTGCTCGAGGGCAACACCGGGGAGCTGTTTTTT
cdr3_aa: CASSLLEGNTGELFF

d_call: .
clone_size: many
j_call: TRBJ2-3
v_call: TRBV7-2
cdr3_nt: TGTGCCAGCAGACCTCTCGCAGATACGCAGTATTTT
cdr3_aa: CASRPLADTQYF

d_call: .
clone_size: few
j_call: TRBJ2-1
v_call: TRBV6-2/TRBV6-3
cdr3_nt: TGTGCCAGCAGTTACTTCGTGTCCAGGAGGGGCTCCTACAATGAGCAGTTCTTC
cdr3_aa: CASSYFVSRRGSYNEQFF

d_call: .
clone_size: few
j_call: TRBJ2-2
v_call: TRBV7-2
cdr3_nt: TGTGCCAGCAGCTCTCAATACACCGGGGAGCTGTTTTTT
cdr3_aa: CASSSQYTGELFF

d_call: .
clone_size: .
j_call: TRBJ2-3
v_call: TRBV24-1
cdr3_nt: TGTGCCACCAGAGCCCCGACAGAAAAAGATACGCAGTATTTT
cdr3_aa: CATRAPTEKDTQYF

d_call: TRBD2
clone_size: .
j_call: TRBJ2-1
v_call: TRBV6-5
cdr3_nt: TGTGCCAGCAGTTACTCTAGCGGGAGCAATGAGCAGTTCTTC
cdr3_aa: CASSYSSGSNEQFF

d_call: TRBD2
clone_size: few
j_call: TRBJ2-7
v_call: TRBV19
cdr3_nt: TGTGCCAGTAGCATTAGCGGGAGCGTCCTATACGAGCAGTACTTC
cdr3_aa: CASSISGSVLYEQYF

d_call: .
clone_size: few
j_call: TRBJ2-6
v_call: TRBV27
cdr3_nt: TGTGCCAGCACAGGGTCTGGGGCCAACGTCCTGACTTTC
cdr3_aa: CASTGSGANVLTF

d_call: TRBD2
clone_size: .
j_call: TRBJ2-3
v_call: TRBV5-1
cdr3_nt: TGCGCCAGCAGCTTGACTAGCGCCAGCACAGATACGCAGTATTTT
cdr3_aa: CASSLTSASTDTQYF

d_call: .
clone_size: few
j_call: TRBJ1-1
v_call: TRBV27
cdr3_nt: TGTGCCAGCCGAGTATGGGCTCCCAACACTGAAGCTTTCTTT
cdr3_aa: CASRVWAPNTEAFF

d_call: TRBD2
clone_size: many
j_call: TRBJ2-1
v_call: TRBV7-2
cdr3_nt: TGTGCCAGCAGCTTAGGGGACGGGAGGGCCGGTGAGCAGTTCTTC
cdr3_aa: CASSLGDGRAGEQFF

d_call: .
clone_size: many
j_call: TRBJ1-2
v_call: TRBV28
cdr3_nt: TGTGCCAGCAGTTTAACAGTCTATGGCTACACCTTC
cdr3_aa: CASSLTVYGYTF

d_call: TRBD2
clone_size: few
j_call: TRBJ2-1
v_call: TRBV12-3/TRBV12-4
cdr3_nt: TGTGCCAGCAGCCCGAGCAGCGGGGGGTACAATGAGCAGTTCTTC
cdr3_aa: CASSPSSGGYNEQFF

d_call: TRBD1
clone_size: .
j_call: TRBJ1-5
v_call: TRBV29-1
cdr3_nt: TGCAGCGTTATACAGGGGGGTAATCAGCCCCAGCATTTT
cdr3_aa: CSVIQGGNQPQHF

d_call: .
clone_size: many
j_call: TRBJ2-1
v_call: TRBV20-1
cdr3_nt: TGCAGTGCTAGCTTGCGGGCAAGCTCCTACAATGAGCAGTTCTTC
cdr3_aa: CSASLRASSYNEQFF

d_call: TRBD1
clone_size: .
j_call: TRBJ1-5
v_call: TRBV12-5
cdr3_nt: TGTGCTAGTGGGCCGGACAGGTTAAATCAGCCCCAGCATTTT
cdr3_aa: CASGPDRLNQPQHF

d_call: .
clone_size: few
j_call: TRBJ2-4
v_call: TRBV6-2/TRBV6-3
cdr3_nt: TGTGCCAGTACCTCCCCTCTTTCTCAGCGGAGCAAAAACATTCAGTACTTC
cdr3_aa: CASTSPLSQRSKNIQYF

d_call: .
clone_size: .
j_call: TRBJ2-2
v_call: TRBV7-2
cdr3_nt: TGTGCCAGCAGCCTGGGCGGGACCCGCCCTACCGGGGAGCTGTTTTTT
cdr3_aa: CASSLGGTRPTGELFF

d_call: .
clone_size: few
j_call: TRBJ2-2
v_call: TRBV20-1
cdr3_nt: TGCAGTGCTAGGTGGGCAGGACTAAACACCGGGGAGCTGTTTTTT
cdr3_aa: CSARWAGLNTGELFF

d_call: TRBD2
clone_size: many
j_call: TRBJ2-5
v_call: TRBV6-5
cdr3_nt: TGTGCCAGCAGTTACATTGCGGGAGGGCCGGTAGAGACCCAGTACTTC
cdr3_aa: CASSYIAGGPVETQYF

d_call: .
clone_size: many
j_call: TRBJ2-1
v_call: TRBV5-1
cdr3_nt: TGCGCCAGCAGCTTGGAGGGGCAATACGATGAGCAGTTCTTC
cdr3_aa: CASSLEGQYDEQFF

d_call: TRBD2
clone_size: .
j_call: TRBJ2-3
v_call: TRBV2
cdr3_nt: TGTGCCAGCATGGACCCGACTAGCGGGAGTTTTGGGACAGATACGCAGTATTTT
cdr3_aa: CASMDPTSGSFGTDTQYF

d_call: TRBD1
clone_size: .
j_call: TRBJ1-1
v_call: TRBV6-5
cdr3_nt: TGTGCCAGCAGTTACTTGGCCAGGGGGGGTGAAGCTTTCTTT
cdr3_aa: CASSYLARGGEAFF

d_call: .
clone_size: many
j_call: TRBJ1-1
v_call: TRBV14
cdr3_nt: TGTGCCAGCAGCCAAGAGATCAGGAGGCAGGCCGAAGCTTTCTTT
cdr3_aa: CASSQEIRRQAEAFF

d_call: .
clone_size: few
j_call: TRBJ1-2
v_call: TRBV20-1
cdr3_nt: TGCAGTGCTGTACCTTCTAACTATGGCTACACCTTC
cdr3_aa: CSAVPSNYGYTF

d_call: .
clone_size: medium-sized
j_call: TRBJ1-1
v_call: TRBV29-1
cdr3_nt: TGCAGCACCCAGTCAGGGTCAAACACTGAAGCTTTCTTT
cdr3_aa: CSTQSGSNTEAFF

d_call: .
clone_size: many
j_call: TRBJ2-7
v_call: TRBV10-3
cdr3_nt: TGTGCCATCAGTACCCGGGACTTGGGAAGCTCCTACGAGCAGTACTTC
cdr3_aa: CAISTRDLGSSYEQYF

d_call: .
clone_size: many
j_call: TRBJ2-7
v_call: TRBV12-3/TRBV12-4
cdr3_nt: TGTGCCAGCGCCGGGGGCGGAGCAGGGAGCCACGAGCAGTACTTC
cdr3_aa: CASAGGGAGSHEQYF

d_call: .
clone_size: few
j_call: TRBJ1-3
v_call: TRBV20-1
cdr3_nt: TGCAGTGCCTCTTCCAGGGGAAGACGAAACACCATATATTTT
cdr3_aa: CSASSRGRRNTIYF

d_call: TRBD1
clone_size: many
j_call: TRBJ2-7
v_call: TRBV2
cdr3_nt: TGTGCCAGCAGAGGGGACAGTACCTACGAGCAGTACTTC
cdr3_aa: CASRGDSTYEQYF

d_call: TRBD2
clone_size: few
j_call: TRBJ2-1
v_call: TRBV25-1
cdr3_nt: TGTGCCAGCAGTGAAGGGACTAGCGGGAGGGCCCCCTACAATGAGCAGTTCTTC
cdr3_aa: CASSEGTSGRAPYNEQFF

d_call: .
clone_size: .
j_call: TRBJ2-1
v_call: TRBV19
cdr3_nt: TGTGCCAGTAGTATCGGCACAGGGTCCAATGAGCAGTTCTTC
cdr3_aa: CASSIGTGSNEQFF